This T cell receptor (beta chain) stems from a study of T-cell reconstitution after alpha-beta-depleted transplantation in children. Regarding the study as a whole: Newly produced T cells mostly provided counts and TCRbeta diversity after one year, as hyperexpanded clones declined. As was reported, about two months after transplant, alpha-beta T cells came from several hundred expanded graft clones.

This clonotype was detected a few times. Its antigen is undetermined. Unique molecular identifiers were incorporated into the prepared TCRbeta library. TCRdb re-called the PCR reads with MiXCR, one entry per CDR3 protein. The table includes about 510,000 distinct CDR3 sequences, over 10% detected once. In germline, CDR1 is SGHAT, CDR2 FQNNGV. V trimming: 2 bases; J trimming: 4 bases; junction bases outside the gene matches: 4. The CDR3 has 15 amino acids. This sequence was found in a female patient younger than 10 who had a stem cell transplant for aplastic anemia, so the T cells may come from the graft donor. This sample comprised PBMCs, mostly from graft donor cells, obtained 180 days after TCRalphabeta/CD19-depleted stem cell transplant. The chain links TRBV11-2 to TRBJ2-1; 8 nucleotides line up with TRBD1. CDR3: CASSLQGARYNEQFF. The CDR3 nucleotides are TGTGCCAGCAGCTTACAGGGGGCCCGTTACAATGAGCAGTTCTTC.